Below, one TCR beta chain is given with its context. The data belong to a study of Tregs in tolerant kidney transplant recipients. Profiled with immunoSEQ multiplex PCR; TCRdb holds only in-frame clones, not every one. This table holds around 43,000 clones, about 90% found once. Thawed PBMCs were FACS-sorted into unstimulated CD4+CD25+CD127- regulatory T cells, CD4+CD25- non-regulatory cells, CD4 and CD8 cells. The CDR3 has 15 amino acids. The germline gives CDR1 SQVTM, CDR2 ANQGSEA. V lost 8 bases and J lost 2; bases outside the gene matches: 8. The V and J genes are TRBV29-1 and TRBJ2-1, with 11 bases matching TRBD2. Sequenced: Tregs from blood. This clonotype originated in a human donor in good health. Here the CDR3 DNA reads TGCAGCCTCTCCACACTAGCGGGAGCCTACAATGAGCAGTTCTTC. Translation: CSLSTLAGAYNEQFF.